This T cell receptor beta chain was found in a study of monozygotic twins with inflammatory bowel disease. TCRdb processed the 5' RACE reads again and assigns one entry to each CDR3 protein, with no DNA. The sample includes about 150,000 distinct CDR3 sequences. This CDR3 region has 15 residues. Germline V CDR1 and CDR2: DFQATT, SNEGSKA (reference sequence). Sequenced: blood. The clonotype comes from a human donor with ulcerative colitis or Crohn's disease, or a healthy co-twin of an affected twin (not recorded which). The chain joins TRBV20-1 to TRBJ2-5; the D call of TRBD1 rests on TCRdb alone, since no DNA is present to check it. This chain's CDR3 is CSARSGGQFQETQYF.